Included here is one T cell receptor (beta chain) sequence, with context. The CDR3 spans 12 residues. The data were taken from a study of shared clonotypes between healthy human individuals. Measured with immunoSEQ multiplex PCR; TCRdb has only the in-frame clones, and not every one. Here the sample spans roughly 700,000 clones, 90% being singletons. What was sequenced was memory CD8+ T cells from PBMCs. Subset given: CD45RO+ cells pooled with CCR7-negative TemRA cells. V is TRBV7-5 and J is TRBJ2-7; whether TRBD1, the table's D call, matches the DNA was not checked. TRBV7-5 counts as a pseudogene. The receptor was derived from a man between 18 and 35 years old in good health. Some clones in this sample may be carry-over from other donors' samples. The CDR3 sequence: CVRSFTEYEQYF. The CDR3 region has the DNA TGTGTCAGAAGCTTTACAGAGTACGAGCAGTACTTC.